These 31 T cell receptor beta chains were sequenced from one sample in a study of blood T cell repertoires in COVID-19. Assay used: immunoSEQ multiplex PCR; TCRdb lists only in-frame clones, some missing. The sample includes about 70,000 clones, about 80% seen only once; the top ten take 35%. The specimen sequenced was peripheral blood. The receptors were gathered from a woman aged 70-85 years with acute or convalescent COVID-19.

This chain joins TRBV11-2 and TRBJ1-3; D is ambiguous. Trimming removed 1 base at V and 2 bases at J, with 15 bases between. There are 17 residues in the CDR3. From germline, CDR1 is SGHAT and CDR2 FQNNGV. Written as DNA, the CDR3 is TGTGCCAGCAGCTTAGTAGCGGGTCTCGGGACTGGAAACACCATATATTTT. Translated, it gives CASSLVAGLGTGNTIYF.

The V and J genes are TRBV10-3 and TRBJ2-3, with 7 bases that match TRBD2. With 0 bases clipped from V and 0 bases from J, the junction kept 6 bases outside the gene matches. CDR1 ENHRY and CDR2 SYGVKD come from the germline V gene. The CDR3 covers 17 residues. Written as DNA, the CDR3 is TGTGCCATCAGTGAGTCGGGGGGGACGGTGAGCACAGATACGCAGTATTTT. This encodes CAISESGGTVSTDTQYF.

This clone was found once. The DNA of the CDR3 is TGTGCCAGCAGAGGAACAGGGGAGCAGAGCTATGGCTACACCTTC. This gives the protein CASRGTGEQSYGYTF. The rearrangement links TRBV2 to TRBJ1-2, with 7 nucleotides matching TRBD1. J lost 4 bases, V lost 6 bases, and 11 bases had no gene match. Looked up from germline, CDR1 is SNHLY and CDR2 is FYNNEI. The CDR3 is made up of 15 amino acids.

The chain links TRBV11-2 to TRBJ2-2; D remains unclear. Germline-derived CDR1 and CDR2 are SGHAT and FQNNGV. CDR3 length: 14 residues. The V end lost 5 bases, the J end lost 0 bases, and 7 bases lay between the germline ends. The CDR3 nucleotides read TGTGCCAGCAGCCTTCGGGCGAACACCGGGGAGCTGTTTTTT. Encoded protein: CASSLRANTGELFF.

This rearrangement joins TRBV27 to TRBJ1-6; the D is unclear. The CDR3 is 13 amino acids. The germline V gene has CDR1 MNHEY and CDR2 SMNVEV (reference sequence). V lost 3 bases to trimming and J lost 10 bases, with 10 bases between them. CDR3 DNA: TGTGCCAGCAGTTTCGGGGTGAGGTCACCCCTCCACTTT. Translated: CASSFGVRSPLHF.

This clone was seen a handful of times. The V gene is TRBV28, the J gene TRBJ2-7; no firm D call. Germline V CDR1 and CDR2: MDHEN, SYDVKM. This CDR3 has 11 amino acids. The V end was cut by 8 bases, the J end by 4 bases, with 9 bases between. The chain's CDR3 is CASVSRYEQYF. CDR3 nucleotides: TGTGCCAGCGTAAGCAGGTACGAGCAGTACTTC.

The rearrangement links TRBV7-9 to TRBJ1-1; TRBD1 is a possible D gene (6 bases). The V end was cut by 11 bases, the J end by 3 bases, with 16 bases between. Germline CDR1 is SEHNR and CDR2 is FQNEAQ (reference sequence). The CDR3 contains 13 residues. The CDR3 bases are TGTGCCCGGGCAGGGGTGAAAGACACTGAAGCTTTCTTT. It yields the protein CARAGVKDTEAFF.

J is TRBJ2-5 and V is TRBV5-1; D gene uncertain. Germline V gene lookup returns CDR1 SGHRS and CDR2 YFSETQ. This CDR3 is 12 amino acids long. Trimming took off 6 bases at V and 5 bases at J, with 11 bases between the two ends. The CDR3 loop reads CASTNGAETQYF. CDR3 nucleotides: TGCGCCAGCACAAATGGAGCGGAGACCCAGTACTTC.

As DNA, the CDR3 is TGCGCCAGCAGCCTGGACAGTAACACTGAAGCTTTCTTT. Translation: CASSLDSNTEAFF. The chain recombines TRBV5-1 with TRBJ1-1, with a possible D match to TRBD1 (6 bases). The V gene's germline CDR1 is SGHRS and CDR2 YFSETQ. Trimming shortened V by 4 bases and J by 2 bases, and 9 bases separated the two germline ends. This CDR3 contains 13 residues.

V and J are TRBV9 and TRBJ2-3, with 8 bases aligning to TRBD2. The CDR3 loop spans 16 amino acids. The trim removed 4 bases at V and 0 bases at J, leaving 7 bases unmatched. CDR1 is SGDLS, CDR2 YYNGEE, per germline. DNA for the CDR3: TGTGCCAGCAGCCCTGGGGTAGCGGGGAGCACAGATACGCAGTATTTT. This codes for CASSPGVAGSTDTQYF.

This sequence joins TRBV21-1 and TRBJ2-1; the tabulated D call, TRBD2, remains unverified against the DNA. TRBV21-1 is an annotated pseudogene. There are 12 residues in the CDR3. The CDR3: CASSYYYNEQFF. The CDR3 coding sequence is TGTGCCAGCAGCTACTATTACAATGAGCAGTTCTTC.

The J gene is TRBJ1-2, the V gene TRBV7-2, with D uncertain. V shed 2 bases and J shed 1 base, with 8 bases lying between them. The germline V gene encodes CDR1 SGHTA and CDR2 FQGNSA. The CDR3 runs 14 residues. The CDR3 loop reads CASSLSLDNYGYTF. The CDR3 DNA sequence: TGTGCCAGCAGCTTAAGTTTAGATAACTATGGCTACACCTTC.

The rearrangement joins TRBV19 to TRBJ2-2; possibly TRBD2 for D (5 bases). V lost 5 bases to trimming and J lost 8 bases, with 9 bases between them. In germline, CDR1 is LNHDA, CDR2 SQIVND (reference sequence). The CDR3 spans 12 residues. This CDR3 reads CASSEGAGELFF. Written as DNA, the CDR3 is TGTGCCAGTAGTGAGGGAGCAGGGGAGCTGTTTTTT.

This clone is judged medium-sized (0.01 to 0.1%). The J gene is TRBJ2-3, the V gene TRBV6-4, with TRBD2 matching 11 bases. Germline lookup yields CDR1 MRHNA and CDR2 SNTAGT. The CDR3 is 16 residues long. The V gene end was trimmed by 3 bases and the J gene end by 3 bases; junction bases not matched to a gene: 5. The CDR3 nucleotides read TGTGCCAGCAGTGAAGCCCTAGCGGGGGGAACAGATACGCAGTATTTT. It specifies CASSEALAGGTDTQYF.

This chain links TRBV24-1 with TRBJ2-7; D gene uncertain. Trimming took 7 bases from V and 3 from J, leaving 9 bases between them. The CDR3 is 12 residues long. Germline V CDR1 and CDR2: KGHDR, SFDVKD. The CDR3 DNA is TGTGCCACCAGGTCCCCTGTCTACGAGCAGTACTTC. Amino acid sequence: CATRSPVYEQYF.

This clone occurred once. The V and J genes are TRBV6-6 and TRBJ1-2; D is unresolved. The germline V gene encodes CDR1 MNHNY and CDR2 SVGAGI (reference sequence). V shed 6 bases and J shed 0 bases, with 8 bases lying between them. The CDR3 runs to 13 residues. CDR3 residues: CASSRSSNYGYTF. CDR3 nucleotide sequence: TGTGCCAGCAGCCGGTCCTCTAACTATGGCTACACCTTC.

V gene TRBV5-4 combines with J gene TRBJ1-1; tentatively, D is TRBD1 (6 bases). V was trimmed by 1 base and J by 1 base, leaving 11 bases between them. Germline CDR1 SGHNT, CDR2 YYREEE (reference sequence). This CDR3 has 15 amino acids. DNA of the CDR3: TGTGCCAGCAGCTTGCCCACAGGGCAGAACACTGAAGCTTTCTTT. This sequence encodes CASSLPTGQNTEAFF.

V gene TRBV27 combines with J gene TRBJ2-3; TRBD1 matches at 12 bases. The germline gives CDR1 MNHEY, CDR2 SMNVEV (reference sequence). This CDR3 contains 15 residues. V gave up 6 bases and J gave up 4 bases; unmatched junction bases: 5. This CDR3 reads CASRGGTGGSDTQYF. The CDR3 coding sequence is TGTGCCAGCAGGGGGGGGACAGGGGGCTCAGATACGCAGTATTTT.

The chain couples TRBV19 to TRBJ2-2; 9 nucleotides line up with TRBD2. Germline V CDR1 and CDR2: LNHDA, SQIVND (reference sequence). V was clipped by 10 bases and J by 4 bases; unmatched bases: 10. The CDR3 is 15 amino acids. The CDR3 DNA sequence: TGTGCCACCAAGAGCGGGACTAGCCGCACCGGGGAGCTGTTTTTT. Its translation: CATKSGTSRTGELFF.

CDR3 sequence reads: CASSQDSSRVYGYTF. Here the CDR3 DNA reads TGCGCCAGCAGCCAAGATAGTTCCAGGGTCTATGGCTACACCTTC. The chain joins TRBV4-3 to TRBJ1-2; a weak D match, TRBD1 (5 bases). CDR1 is LGHNA, CDR2 YSLEER, per germline. CDR3 size: 15 residues. The V gene lost 0 bases and the J gene lost 4 bases, with 12 bases spanning the gap.

V is TRBV28 and J is TRBJ1-2; 9 bases fit TRBD1. The germline CDR1 and CDR2 sequences are MDHEN and SYDVKM. The length of the CDR3 is 15 residues. Trimming cost V 5 bases and J 8 bases; bases outside gene matches: 12. The CDR3 reads CASSPAPDRGYGYTF. The CDR3 DNA is TGTGCCAGCAGTCCCGCCCCGGACAGGGGATACGGCTACACCTTC.

The V gene is TRBV9, the J gene TRBJ2-1; 9 bases are a match to TRBD2. This CDR3 comprises 17 residues. CDR1 SGDLS and CDR2 YYNGEE come from the germline V gene. V lost 2 bases, J lost 3 bases, and 9 bases stayed unmatched. CDR3 DNA sequence: TGTGCCAGCAGCGTGGGAGCGGGAGGAGGGTTCTACAATGAGCAGTTCTTC. Residues: CASSVGAGGGFYNEQFF. Combining the CDR3 with reference TRBV9 and TRBJ2-1 gives the whole variable domain DSGVTQTPKHLITATGQRVTLRCSPRSGDLSVYWYQQSLDQGLQFLIQYYNGEERAKGNILERFSAQQFPDLHSELNLSSLELGDSALYFCASSVGAGGGFYNEQFFGPGTRLTVL.

This chain links TRBV19 with TRBJ2-3, with 8 bases matching TRBD1. Unmatched junction bases numbered 7, after V lost 4 bases and J lost 4 bases. This CDR3 contains 15 residues. Germline-derived CDR1 and CDR2 are LNHDA and SQIVND (reference sequence). The CDR3 region has the DNA TGTGCCAGTAGTACAGACAGGGGTCAAGCAGATACGCAGTATTTT. This codes for CASSTDRGQADTQYF.

DNA of the CDR3: TGTGCCATCAGTGGGGGACAGGGTGATCAGCCCCAGCATTTT. Amino acids: CAISGGQGDQPQHF. The J gene is TRBJ1-5, the V gene TRBV10-3; 9 nucleotides align to TRBD1. CDR3 length: 14 amino acids. The junction had 3 bases not matched to a gene; V was cut back by 4 bases and J by 5 bases. CDR1 and CDR2 (germline): ENHRY, SYGVKD.

Only one count was recorded for this clone. The J gene is TRBJ2-7, the V gene TRBV18; 8 nucleotides agree with TRBD1. This CDR3 region has 15 residues. V lost 0 bases and J lost 0; bases outside the gene matches: 1. In germline, CDR1 is KGHSH, CDR2 LQKENI. CDR3 nucleotides: TGTGCCAGCTCACCACCCGACAGGGGCTCCTACGAGCAGTACTTC. Residues: CASSPPDRGSYEQYF.

The V call is TRBV2, the J call TRBJ1-1, with a tentative D call TRBD1 (6 bases). The CDR3 runs to 13 residues. CDR1 and CDR2 from the germline V gene are SNHLY and FYNNEI. The V end lost 6 bases, the J end lost 4 bases, and 12 bases lay between the germline ends. This CDR3 is CASRGDKGTEAFF. CDR3 DNA: TGTGCCAGCAGGGGGGACAAAGGCACTGAAGCTTTCTTT.

The chain recombines TRBV15 with TRBJ2-2; TRBD2 is a possible D gene (6 bases). This CDR3 has 15 residues. Germline-derived CDR1 and CDR2 are LNHNV and YYDKDF (reference sequence). V lost 4 bases and J 1 base, leaving 10 bases between the germline ends. The CDR3 reads CATSNIGGNTGELFF. The DNA of the CDR3 is TGTGCCACCAGCAACATCGGGGGGAACACCGGGGAGCTGTTTTTT.

This chain connects TRBV19 to TRBJ1-4, with TRBD1 as a possible D gene (6 bases). The CDR3 has 15 amino acids. Germline V gives CDR1 LNHDA, CDR2 SQIVND (reference sequence). Trimming stripped 9 bases from V and 5 bases from J, with 19 bases between. The CDR3 spells CASHPRGTLNEKLFF. CDR3 sequence (DNA): TGTGCCAGCCACCCGAGAGGGACATTGAATGAAAAACTGTTTTTT.

The V and J genes are TRBV7-2 and TRBJ2-1, with 10 bases that match TRBD1. This CDR3 contains 17 residues. Germline V gene sequence: CDR1 SGHTA, CDR2 FQGNSA. V was clipped by 5 bases and J by 2 bases; unmatched bases: 9. The CDR3 DNA reads TGTGCCAGCAGCGCTAGTATAGGGACAGGGGCCTACAATGAGCAGTTCTTC. Encoded protein: CASSASIGTGAYNEQFF.

The J gene is TRBJ1-1, the V gene TRBV20-1, with 12 bases aligning to TRBD1. The V segment lost 5 bases and the J segment 7 bases; nucleotides outside the gene matches: 17. From germline, CDR1 is DFQATT and CDR2 SNEGSKA (reference sequence). The CDR3 runs 17 residues. The CDR3 DNA is TGCAGTGCTGGTGCCGGGACAGGGGGCTCTCGGGGCGGTGAAGCTTTCTTT. Amino acid sequence: CSAGAGTGGSRGGEAFF.

The CDR3 reads CASSPDGGYEQYF. The DNA for the CDR3 is TGTGCCAGCAGCCCAGACGGAGGCTACGAGCAGTACTTC. This chain links TRBV7-8 with TRBJ2-7, with D possibly matching TRBD2 (5 bases). The germline V gene has CDR1 SGHVS and CDR2 FQNEAQ. V was pared by 5 bases and J by 3 bases, with 11 bases between. The length of the CDR3 is 13 residues.